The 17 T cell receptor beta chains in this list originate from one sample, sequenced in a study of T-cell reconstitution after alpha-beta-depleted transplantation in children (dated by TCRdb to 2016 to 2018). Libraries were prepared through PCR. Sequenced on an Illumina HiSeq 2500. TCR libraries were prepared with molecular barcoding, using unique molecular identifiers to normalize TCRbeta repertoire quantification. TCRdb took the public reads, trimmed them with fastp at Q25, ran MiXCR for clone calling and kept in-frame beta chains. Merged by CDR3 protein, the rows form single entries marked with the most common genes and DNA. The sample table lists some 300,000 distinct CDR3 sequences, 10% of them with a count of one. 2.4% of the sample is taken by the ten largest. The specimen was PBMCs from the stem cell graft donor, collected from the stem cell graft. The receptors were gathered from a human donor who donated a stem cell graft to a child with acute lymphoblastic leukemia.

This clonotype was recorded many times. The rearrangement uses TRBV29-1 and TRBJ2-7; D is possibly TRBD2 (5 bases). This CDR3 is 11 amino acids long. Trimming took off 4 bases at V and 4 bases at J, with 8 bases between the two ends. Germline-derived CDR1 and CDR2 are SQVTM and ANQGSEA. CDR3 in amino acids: CSVGSGYEQYF. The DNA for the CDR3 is TGCAGCGTTGGGTCGGGGTACGAGCAGTACTTC.

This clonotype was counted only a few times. As DNA, the CDR3 is TGTGCCAGCAGTTCCGCCGGGGACAGGGGCACCTACGAGCAGTACTTC. Amino acids: CASSSAGDRGTYEQYF. This rearrangement joins TRBV28 to TRBJ2-7; TRBD1 agrees at 10 bases. Germline CDR1 reads MDHEN; CDR2 reads SYDVKM. The CDR3 consists of 16 residues. Trimming at V came to 4 bases and at J to 2 bases, leaving 8 bases not matched to a gene.

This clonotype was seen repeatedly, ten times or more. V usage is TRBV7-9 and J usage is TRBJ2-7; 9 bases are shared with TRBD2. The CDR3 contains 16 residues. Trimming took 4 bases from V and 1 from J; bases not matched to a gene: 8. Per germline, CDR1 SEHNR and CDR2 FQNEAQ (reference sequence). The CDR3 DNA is TGTGCCAGCAGCTCCACAGCGGGAGGCCCGTCCTACGAGCAGTACTTC. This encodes CASSSTAGGPSYEQYF.

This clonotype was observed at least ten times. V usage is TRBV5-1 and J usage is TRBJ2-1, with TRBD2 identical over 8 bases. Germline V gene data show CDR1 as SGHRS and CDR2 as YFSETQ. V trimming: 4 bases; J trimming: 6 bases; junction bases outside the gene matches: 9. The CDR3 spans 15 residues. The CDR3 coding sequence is TGCGCCAGCAGCGGACTAGCCGGTACGATCAATGAGCAGTTCTTC. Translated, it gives CASSGLAGTINEQFF.

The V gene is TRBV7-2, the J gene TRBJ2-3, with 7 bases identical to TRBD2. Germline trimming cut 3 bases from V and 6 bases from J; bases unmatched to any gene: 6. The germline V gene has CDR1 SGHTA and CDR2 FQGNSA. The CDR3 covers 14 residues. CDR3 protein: CASSFGGSGDTQYF. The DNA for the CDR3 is TGTGCCAGCAGCTTCGGCGGGAGCGGGGATACGCAGTATTTT.

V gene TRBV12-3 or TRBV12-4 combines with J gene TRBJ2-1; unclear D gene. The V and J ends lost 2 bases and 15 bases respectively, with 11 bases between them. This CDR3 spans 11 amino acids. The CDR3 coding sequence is TGTGCCAGCAGTTTATACGGTCAGATGTTCTTC. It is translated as CASSLYGQMFF.

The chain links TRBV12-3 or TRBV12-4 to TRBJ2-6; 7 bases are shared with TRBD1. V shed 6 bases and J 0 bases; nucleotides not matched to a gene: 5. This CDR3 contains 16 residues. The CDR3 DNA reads TGTGCCAGCAGGCGACAGGGAAGCTCTGGGGCCAACGTCCTGACTTTC. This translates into CASRRQGSSGANVLTF.

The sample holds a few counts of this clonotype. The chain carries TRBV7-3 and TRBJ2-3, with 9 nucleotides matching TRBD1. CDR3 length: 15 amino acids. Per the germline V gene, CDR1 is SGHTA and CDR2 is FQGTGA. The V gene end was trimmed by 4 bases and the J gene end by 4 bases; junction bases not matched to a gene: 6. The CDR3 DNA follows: TGTGCCAGCAGCTCCGGGACAGGGATCGCAGATACGCAGTATTTT. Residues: CASSSGTGIADTQYF. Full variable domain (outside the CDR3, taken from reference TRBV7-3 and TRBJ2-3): GAGVSQTPSNKVTEKGKYVELRCDPISGHTALYWYRQSLGQGPEFLIYFQGTGAADDSGLPNDRFFAVRPEGSVSTLKIQRTERGDSAVYLCASSSGTGIADTQYFGPGTRLTVL.

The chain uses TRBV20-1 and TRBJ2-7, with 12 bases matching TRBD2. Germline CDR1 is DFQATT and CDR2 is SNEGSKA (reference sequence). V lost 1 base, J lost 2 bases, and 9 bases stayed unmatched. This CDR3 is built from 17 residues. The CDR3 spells CSARGPLRLAGAYEQYF. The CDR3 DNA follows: TGCAGTGCTAGAGGCCCCCTCCGACTAGCGGGGGCCTACGAGCAGTACTTC.

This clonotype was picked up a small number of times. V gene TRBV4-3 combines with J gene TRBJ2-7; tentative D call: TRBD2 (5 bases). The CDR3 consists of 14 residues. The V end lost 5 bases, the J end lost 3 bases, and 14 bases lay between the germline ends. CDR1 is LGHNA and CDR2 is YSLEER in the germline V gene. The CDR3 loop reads CASSYRDPDYEQYF. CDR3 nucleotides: TGCGCCAGCAGCTACCGGGATCCGGACTACGAGCAGTACTTC.

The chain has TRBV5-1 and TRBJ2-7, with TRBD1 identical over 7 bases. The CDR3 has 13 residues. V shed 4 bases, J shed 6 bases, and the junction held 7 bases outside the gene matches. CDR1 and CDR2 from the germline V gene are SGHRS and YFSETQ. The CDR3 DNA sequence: TGCGCCAGCAGCACAGGGGCCTTCTTCGAGCAGTACTTC. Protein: CASSTGAFFEQYF.

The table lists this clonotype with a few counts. As DNA, the CDR3 is TGTGCCAGCAGCGTAGATTCCCGGAGGGATCAGCCCCAGCATTTT. Protein sequence: CASSVDSRRDQPQHF. This rearrangement joins TRBV9 to TRBJ1-5; D gene ambiguous. Trimming stripped 0 bases from V and 5 bases from J, with 12 bases between. CDR1 SGDLS and CDR2 YYNGEE come from the germline V gene. The CDR3 has 15 residues.

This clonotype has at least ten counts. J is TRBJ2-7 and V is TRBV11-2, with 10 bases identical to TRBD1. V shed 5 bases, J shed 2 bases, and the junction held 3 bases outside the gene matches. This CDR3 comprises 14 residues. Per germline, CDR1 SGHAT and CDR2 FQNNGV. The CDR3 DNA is TGTGCCAGCAGCATCGGGACAGGGGCCTACGAGCAGTACTTC. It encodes CASSIGTGAYEQYF.

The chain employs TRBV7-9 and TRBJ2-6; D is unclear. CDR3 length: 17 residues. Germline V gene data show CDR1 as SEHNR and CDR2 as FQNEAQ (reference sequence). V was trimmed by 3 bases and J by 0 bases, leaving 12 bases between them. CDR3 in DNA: TGTGCCAGCAGCTTCTTCGCTATCGGCTCTGGGGCCAACGTCCTGACTTTC. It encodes CASSFFAIGSGANVLTF. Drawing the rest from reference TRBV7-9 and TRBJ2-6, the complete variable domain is DTGVSQNPRHKITKRGQNVTFRCDPISEHNRLYWYRQTLGQGPEFLTYFQNEAQLEKSRLLSDRFSAERPKGSFSTLEIQRTEQGDSAMYLCASSFFAIGSGANVLTFGAGSRLTVL.

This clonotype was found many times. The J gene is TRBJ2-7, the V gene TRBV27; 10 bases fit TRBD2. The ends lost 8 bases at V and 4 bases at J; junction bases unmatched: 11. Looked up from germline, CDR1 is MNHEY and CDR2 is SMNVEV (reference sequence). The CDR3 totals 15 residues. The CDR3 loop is CASGWTGTSAYEQYF. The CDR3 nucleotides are TGTGCCAGCGGGTGGACCGGGACTAGCGCATACGAGCAGTACTTC.

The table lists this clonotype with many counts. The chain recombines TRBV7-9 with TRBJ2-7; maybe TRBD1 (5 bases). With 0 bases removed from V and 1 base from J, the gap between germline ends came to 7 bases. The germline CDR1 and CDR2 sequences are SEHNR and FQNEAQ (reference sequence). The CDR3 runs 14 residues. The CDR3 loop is CASSLAGVSYEQYF. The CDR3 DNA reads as TGTGCCAGCAGCTTAGCAGGGGTGTCCTACGAGCAGTACTTC. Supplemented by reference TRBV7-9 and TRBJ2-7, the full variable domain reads DTGVSQNPRHKITKRGQNVTFRCDPISEHNRLYWYRQTLGQGPEFLTYFQNEAQLEKSRLLSDRFSAERPKGSFSTLEIQRTEQGDSAMYLCASSLAGVSYEQYFGPGTRLTVT.

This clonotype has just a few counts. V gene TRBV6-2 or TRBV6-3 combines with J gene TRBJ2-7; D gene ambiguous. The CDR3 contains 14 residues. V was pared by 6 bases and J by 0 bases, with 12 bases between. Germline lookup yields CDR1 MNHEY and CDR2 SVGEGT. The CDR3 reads CASSHQRSSYEQYF. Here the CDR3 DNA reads TGTGCCAGCAGCCACCAGAGAAGCTCCTACGAGCAGTACTTC.